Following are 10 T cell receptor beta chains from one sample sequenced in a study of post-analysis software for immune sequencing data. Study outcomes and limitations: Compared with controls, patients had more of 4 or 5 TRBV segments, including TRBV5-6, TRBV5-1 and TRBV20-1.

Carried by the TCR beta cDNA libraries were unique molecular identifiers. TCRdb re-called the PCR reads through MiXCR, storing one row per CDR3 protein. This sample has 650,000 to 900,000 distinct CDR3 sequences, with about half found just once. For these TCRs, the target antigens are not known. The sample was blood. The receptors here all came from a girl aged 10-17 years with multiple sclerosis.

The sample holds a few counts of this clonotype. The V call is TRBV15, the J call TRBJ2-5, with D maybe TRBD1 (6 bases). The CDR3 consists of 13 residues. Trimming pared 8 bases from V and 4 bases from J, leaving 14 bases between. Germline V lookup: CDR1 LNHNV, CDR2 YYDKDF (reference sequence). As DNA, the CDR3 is TGTGCCACCTCCTCCCAGGGGAGAGAGACCCAGTACTTC. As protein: CATSSQGRETQYF.

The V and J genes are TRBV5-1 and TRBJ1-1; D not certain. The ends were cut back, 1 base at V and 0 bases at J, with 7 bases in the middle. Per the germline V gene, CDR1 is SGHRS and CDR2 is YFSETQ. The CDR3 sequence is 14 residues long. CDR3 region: CASSLLQLNTEAFF. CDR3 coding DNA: TGCGCCAGCAGCTTGCTACAGCTGAACACTGAAGCTTTCTTT.

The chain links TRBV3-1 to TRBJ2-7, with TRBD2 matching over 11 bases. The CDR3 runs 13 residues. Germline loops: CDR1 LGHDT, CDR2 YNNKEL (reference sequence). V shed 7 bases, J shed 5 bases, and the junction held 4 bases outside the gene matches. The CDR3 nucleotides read TGTGCCAGCACCTTAGCGGGAGGGAACGAGCAGTACTTC. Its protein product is CASTLAGGNEQYF.

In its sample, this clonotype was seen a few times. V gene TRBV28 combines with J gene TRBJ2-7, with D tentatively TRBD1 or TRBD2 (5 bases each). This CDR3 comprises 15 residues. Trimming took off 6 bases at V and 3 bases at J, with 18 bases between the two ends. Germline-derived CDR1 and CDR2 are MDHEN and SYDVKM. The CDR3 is CASSRTGTEDYEQYF. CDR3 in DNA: TGTGCCAGCAGCCGGACTGGGACGGAAGACTACGAGCAGTACTTC.

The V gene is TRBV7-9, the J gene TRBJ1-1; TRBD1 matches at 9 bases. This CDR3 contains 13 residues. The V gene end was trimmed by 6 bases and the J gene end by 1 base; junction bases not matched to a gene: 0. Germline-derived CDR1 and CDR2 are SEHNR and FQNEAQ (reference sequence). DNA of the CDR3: TGTGCCAGCAGACAGGGGGCGAACACTGAAGCTTTCTTT. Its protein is CASRQGANTEAFF.

Written as DNA, the CDR3 is TGCAGTGCTAGCCCCCGACTAGGGAGAGATACGCAGTATTTT. Residues: CSASPRLGRDTQYF. V and J are TRBV20-1 and TRBJ2-3; D might be TRBD2 (6 bases). Germline lookup yields CDR1 DFQATT and CDR2 SNEGSKA (reference sequence). Trimming removed 3 bases from V and 5 bases from J, with 15 bases in between. CDR3 size: 14 residues.

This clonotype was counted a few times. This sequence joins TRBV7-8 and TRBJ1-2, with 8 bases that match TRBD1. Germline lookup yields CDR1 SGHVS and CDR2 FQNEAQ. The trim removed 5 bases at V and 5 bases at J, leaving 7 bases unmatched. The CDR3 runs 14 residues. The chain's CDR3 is CASSSGGQVYGYTF. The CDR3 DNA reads TGTGCCAGCAGCAGCGGGGGACAGGTATATGGCTACACCTTC.

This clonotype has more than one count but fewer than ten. The CDR3: CASSLRQLPNYGYTF. CDR3 nucleotides: TGTGCCAGCAGCTTGCGACAGCTCCCTAACTATGGCTACACCTTC. This chain links TRBV5-8 with TRBJ1-2; D perhaps matches TRBD1 (5 bases). This CDR3 region has 15 residues. Germline CDR1 SGHTS, CDR2 YDEGEE. Trimming stripped 1 base from V and 0 bases from J, with 10 bases between. The variable domain in full, completed from reference TRBV5-8 and TRBJ1-2, reads EAGVTQSPTHLIKTRGQQATLRCSPISGHTSVYWYQQALGLGLQFLLWYDEGEERNRGNFPPRFSGRQFPNYSSELNVNALELEDSALYLCASSLRQLPNYGYTFGSGTRLTVV.

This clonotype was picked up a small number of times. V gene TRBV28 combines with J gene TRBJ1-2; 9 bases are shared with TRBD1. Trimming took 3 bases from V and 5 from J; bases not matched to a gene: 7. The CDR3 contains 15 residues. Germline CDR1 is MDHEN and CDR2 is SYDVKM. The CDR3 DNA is TGTGCCAGCAGTTTGGGACAGGGAAGATGGTATGGCTACACCTTC. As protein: CASSLGQGRWYGYTF.

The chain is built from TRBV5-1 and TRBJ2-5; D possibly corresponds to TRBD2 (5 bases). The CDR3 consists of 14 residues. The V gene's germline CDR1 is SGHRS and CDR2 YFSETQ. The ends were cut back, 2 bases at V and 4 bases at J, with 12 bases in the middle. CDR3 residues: CASSLTDTRETQYF. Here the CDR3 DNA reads TGCGCCAGCAGCTTAACCGACACTAGAGAGACCCAGTACTTC.